This TCR beta chain was identified during a study of patients and donors after allogeneic stem cell transplantation. This CDR3 spans 16 amino acids. CDR1 and CDR2 from the germline V gene are MNHEY and SVGAGI. J lost 0 bases, V lost 2 bases, and 4 bases had no gene match. One entry per CDR3 protein results from TCRdb running MiXCR on the RT-PCR reads. Counted here are about 960,000 distinct CDR3 sequences, about 20% occurring once; the ten biggest clones make up around 6%. The genes are TRBV6-5 and TRBJ2-7, with 10 bases aligning to TRBD2. Sample: blood, either unsorted or a sorted T cell fraction (not recorded which). This clonotype was sampled from a human donor who was either an allogeneic HSCT recipient or a stem cell or donor lymphocyte infusion donor (not recorded which). It is not recorded whose cells these are; they may come from a transplant donor. DNA for the CDR3: TGTGCCAGCAGTTACCGTAGCGGGGGGACCTCCTACGAGCAGTACTTC. It codes for CASSYRSGGTSYEQYF.